Below, one T cell receptor beta chain is given with its context. Profiled with immunoSEQ multiplex PCR; TCRdb holds only in-frame clones, not every one. There are some 240,000 clones in the sample; 80% to 90% occur only once, and 1.4% lies in the top ten. This entry comes from a study of blood T cell repertoires in COVID-19. Study-level information: PBMCs, B-cell-depleted T cells, or T cells were the source of the cDNA or gDNA that made up the material.

This CDR3 contains 14 residues. V lost 4 bases to trimming and J lost 6 bases; unmatched junction nucleotides: 8. CDR1 and CDR2 from the germline V gene are SGHNT and YENEEA. This clonotype originated in a woman in her thirties or forties who had recovered from COVID-19. The genes are TRBV11-3 and TRBJ1-2; the match to TRBD1 covers 7 bases. Sequenced material: peripheral blood. The CDR3 DNA sequence: TGTGCCAGCAGCTCTCTACAGGGGAGTGATGGCTACACCTTC. Residues: CASSSLQGSDGYTF.